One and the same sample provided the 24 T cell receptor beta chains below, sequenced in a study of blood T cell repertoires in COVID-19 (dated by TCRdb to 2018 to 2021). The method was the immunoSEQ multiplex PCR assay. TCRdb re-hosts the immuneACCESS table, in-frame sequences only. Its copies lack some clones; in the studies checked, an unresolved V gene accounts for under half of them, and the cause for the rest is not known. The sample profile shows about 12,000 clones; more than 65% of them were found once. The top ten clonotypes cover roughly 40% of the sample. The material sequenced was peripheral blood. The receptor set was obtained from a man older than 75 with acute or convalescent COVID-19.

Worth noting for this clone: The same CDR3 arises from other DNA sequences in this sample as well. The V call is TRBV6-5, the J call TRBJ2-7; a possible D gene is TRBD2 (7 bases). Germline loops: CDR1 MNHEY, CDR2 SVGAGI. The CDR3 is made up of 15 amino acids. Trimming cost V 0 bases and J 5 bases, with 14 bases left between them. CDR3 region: CASSYSGAGANEQYF. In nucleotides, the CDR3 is TGTGCCAGCAGTTACTCGGGGGCGGGGGCCAACGAGCAGTACTTC.

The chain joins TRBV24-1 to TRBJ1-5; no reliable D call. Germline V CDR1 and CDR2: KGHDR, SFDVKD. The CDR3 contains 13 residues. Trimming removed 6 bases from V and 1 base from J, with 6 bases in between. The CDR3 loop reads CATSLSSNQPQHF. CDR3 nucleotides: TGTGCCACCAGTCTCTCGAGCAATCAGCCCCAGCATTTT.

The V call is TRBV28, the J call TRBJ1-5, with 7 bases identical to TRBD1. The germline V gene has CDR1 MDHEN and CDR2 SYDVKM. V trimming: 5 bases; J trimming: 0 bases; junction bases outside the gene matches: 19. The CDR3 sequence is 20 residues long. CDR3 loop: CASSHTPRTGAGYSNQPQHF. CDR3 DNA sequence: TGTGCCAGCAGTCATACACCCCGTACAGGGGCGGGTTATAGCAATCAGCCCCAGCATTTT.

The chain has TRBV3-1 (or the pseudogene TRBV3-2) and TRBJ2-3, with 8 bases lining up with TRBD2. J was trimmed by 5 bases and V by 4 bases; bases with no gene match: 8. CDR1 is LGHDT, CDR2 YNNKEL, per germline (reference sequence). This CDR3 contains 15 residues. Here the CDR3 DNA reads TGTGCCAGCAGCCTATCTAGCCGGGGGGGAGATACGCAGTATTTT. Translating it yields CASSLSSRGGDTQYF.

The CDR3: CASSDPADRKPPTKLRDEQYF. CDR3 in DNA: TGTGCCAGCAGTGACCCTGCTGACAGGAAACCCCCGACAAAGCTCCGGGACGAGCAGTACTTC. V is TRBV6-4 and J is TRBJ2-7, with a weak D call TRBD1 (6 bases). V was trimmed by 2 bases and J by 5 bases, leaving 34 bases between them. This CDR3 has 21 residues. Germline V CDR1 and CDR2: MRHNA, SNTAGT.

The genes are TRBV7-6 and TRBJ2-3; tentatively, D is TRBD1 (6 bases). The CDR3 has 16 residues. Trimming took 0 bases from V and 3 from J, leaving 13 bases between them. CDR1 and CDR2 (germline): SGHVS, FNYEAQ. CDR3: CASSLAGRQGTDTQYF. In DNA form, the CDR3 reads TGTGCCAGCAGCTTAGCAGGAAGGCAGGGGACAGATACGCAGTATTTT.

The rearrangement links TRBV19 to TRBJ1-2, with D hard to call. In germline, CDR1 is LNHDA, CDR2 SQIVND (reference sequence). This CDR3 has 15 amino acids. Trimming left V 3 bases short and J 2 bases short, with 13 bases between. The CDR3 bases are TGTGCCAGTAGTATTTCTAGCCGGACGAACTATGGCTACACCTTC. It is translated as CASSISSRTNYGYTF.

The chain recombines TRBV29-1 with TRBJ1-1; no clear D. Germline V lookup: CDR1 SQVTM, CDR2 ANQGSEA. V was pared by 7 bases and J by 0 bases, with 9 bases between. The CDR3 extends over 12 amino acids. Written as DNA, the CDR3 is TGCAGCGCCTTCGGGGTGAACACTGAAGCTTTCTTT. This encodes CSAFGVNTEAFF.

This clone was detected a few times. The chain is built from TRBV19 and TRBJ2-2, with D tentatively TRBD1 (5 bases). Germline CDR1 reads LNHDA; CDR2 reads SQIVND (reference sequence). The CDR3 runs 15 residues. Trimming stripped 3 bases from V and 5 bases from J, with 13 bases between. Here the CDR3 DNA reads TGTGCCAGTAGTATCCCCAGGGTCGATACCGGGGAGCTGTTTTTT. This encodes CASSIPRVDTGELFF.

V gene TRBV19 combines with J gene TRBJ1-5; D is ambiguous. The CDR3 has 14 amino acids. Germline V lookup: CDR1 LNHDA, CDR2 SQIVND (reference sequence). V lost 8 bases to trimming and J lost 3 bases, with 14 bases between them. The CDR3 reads CASEDGLLNQPQHF. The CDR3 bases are TGTGCCAGTGAGGACGGACTGCTCAATCAGCCCCAGCATTTT.

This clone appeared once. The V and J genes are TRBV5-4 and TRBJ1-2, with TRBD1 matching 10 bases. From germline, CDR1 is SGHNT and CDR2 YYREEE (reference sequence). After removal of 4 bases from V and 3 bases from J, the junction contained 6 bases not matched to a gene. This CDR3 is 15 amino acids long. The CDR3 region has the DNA TGTGCCAGCAGCACCCGGACAGGGGGAGACTATGGCTACACCTTC. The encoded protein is CASSTRTGGDYGYTF.

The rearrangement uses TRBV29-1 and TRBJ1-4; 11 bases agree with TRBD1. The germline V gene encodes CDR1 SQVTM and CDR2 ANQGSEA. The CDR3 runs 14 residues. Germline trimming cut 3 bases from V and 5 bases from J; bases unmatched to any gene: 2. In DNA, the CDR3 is TGCAGCGTTGATGGGACAGGGGGGAATGAAAAACTGTTTTTT. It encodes CSVDGTGGNEKLFF.

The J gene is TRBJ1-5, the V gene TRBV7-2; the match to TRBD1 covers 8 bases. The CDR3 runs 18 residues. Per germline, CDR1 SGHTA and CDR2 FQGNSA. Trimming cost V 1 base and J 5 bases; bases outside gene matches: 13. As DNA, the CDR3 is TGTGCCAGCAGCTTAGGATATAGGACAGGGCTGGGAGATCAGCCCCAGCATTTT. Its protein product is CASSLGYRTGLGDQPQHF.

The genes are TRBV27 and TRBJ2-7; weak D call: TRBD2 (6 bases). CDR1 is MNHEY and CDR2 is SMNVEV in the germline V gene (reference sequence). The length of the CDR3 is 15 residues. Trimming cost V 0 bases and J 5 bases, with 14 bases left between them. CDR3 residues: CASSLSPRGPHEQYF. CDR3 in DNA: TGTGCCAGCAGTTTATCGCCGCGGGGCCCCCACGAGCAGTACTTC.

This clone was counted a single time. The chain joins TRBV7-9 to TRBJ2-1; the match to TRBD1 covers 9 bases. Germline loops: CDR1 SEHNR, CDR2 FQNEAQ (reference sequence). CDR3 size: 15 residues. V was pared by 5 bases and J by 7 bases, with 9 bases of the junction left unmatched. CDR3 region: CASSTTQGAWNEQFF. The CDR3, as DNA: TGTGCCAGCAGCACAACACAGGGGGCGTGGAATGAGCAGTTCTTC.

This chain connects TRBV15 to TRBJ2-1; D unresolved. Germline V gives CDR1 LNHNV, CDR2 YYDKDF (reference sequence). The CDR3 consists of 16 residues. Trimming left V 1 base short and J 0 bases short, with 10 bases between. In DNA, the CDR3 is TGTGCCACCAGCAGAGCATTGTTGAGCTCCTACAATGAGCAGTTCTTC. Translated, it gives CATSRALLSSYNEQFF. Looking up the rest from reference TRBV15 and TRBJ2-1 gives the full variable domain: DAMVIQNPRYQVTQFGKPVTLSCSQTLNHNVMYWYQQKSSQAPKLLFHYYDKDFNNEADTPDNFQSRRPNTSFCFLDIRSPGLGDTAMYLCATSRALLSSYNEQFFGPGTRLTVL.

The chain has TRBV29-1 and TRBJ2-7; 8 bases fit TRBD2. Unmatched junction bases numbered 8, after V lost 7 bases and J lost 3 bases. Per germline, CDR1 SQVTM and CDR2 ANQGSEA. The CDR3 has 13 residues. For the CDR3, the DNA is TGCAGCGCGCTTAGCGGGGAACACTACGAGCAGTACTTC. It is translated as CSALSGEHYEQYF.

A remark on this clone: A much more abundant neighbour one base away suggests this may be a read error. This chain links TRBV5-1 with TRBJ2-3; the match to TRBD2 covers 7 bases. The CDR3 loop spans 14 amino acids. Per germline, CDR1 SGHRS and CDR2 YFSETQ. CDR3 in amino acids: CATSVGGVRDTQYF. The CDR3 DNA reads TGCGCCACCAGCGTGGGGGGGGTCAGGGATACGCAGTATTTT.

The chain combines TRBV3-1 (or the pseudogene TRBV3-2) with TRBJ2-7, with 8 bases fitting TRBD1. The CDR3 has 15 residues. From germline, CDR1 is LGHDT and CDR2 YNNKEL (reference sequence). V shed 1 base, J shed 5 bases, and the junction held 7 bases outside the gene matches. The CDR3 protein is CASSQVAGGANEQYF. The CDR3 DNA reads TGTGCCAGCAGCCAAGTGGCAGGGGGCGCGAACGAGCAGTACTTC.

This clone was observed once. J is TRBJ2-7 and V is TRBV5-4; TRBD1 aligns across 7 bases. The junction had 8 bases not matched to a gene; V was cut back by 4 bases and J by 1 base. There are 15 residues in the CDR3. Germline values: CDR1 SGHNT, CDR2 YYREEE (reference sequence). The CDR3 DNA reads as TGTGCCAGCAGCCTAGGGACAGAGTCTTCCTACGAGCAGTACTTC. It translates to CASSLGTESSYEQYF.

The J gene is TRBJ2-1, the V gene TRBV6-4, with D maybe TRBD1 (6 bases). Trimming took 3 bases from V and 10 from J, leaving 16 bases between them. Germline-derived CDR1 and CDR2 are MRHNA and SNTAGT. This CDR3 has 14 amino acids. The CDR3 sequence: CASSDTNRALEQFF. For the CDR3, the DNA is TGTGCCAGCAGTGATACTAACAGGGCATTAGAGCAGTTCTTC.

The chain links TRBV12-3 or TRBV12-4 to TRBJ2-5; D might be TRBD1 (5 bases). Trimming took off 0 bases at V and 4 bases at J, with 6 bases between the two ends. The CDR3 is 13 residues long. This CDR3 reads CASSLARAETQYF. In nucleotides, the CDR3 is TGTGCCAGCAGTTTAGCCAGGGCAGAGACCCAGTACTTC.

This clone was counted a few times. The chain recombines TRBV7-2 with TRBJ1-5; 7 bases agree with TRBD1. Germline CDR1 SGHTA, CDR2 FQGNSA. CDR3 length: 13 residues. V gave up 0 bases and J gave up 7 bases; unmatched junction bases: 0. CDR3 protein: CASSLAQGQPQHF. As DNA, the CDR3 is TGTGCCAGCAGCTTAGCACAGGGGCAGCCCCAGCATTTT.

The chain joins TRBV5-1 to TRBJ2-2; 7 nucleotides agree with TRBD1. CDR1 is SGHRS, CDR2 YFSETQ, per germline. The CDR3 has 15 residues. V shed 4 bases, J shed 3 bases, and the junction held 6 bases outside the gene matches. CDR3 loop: CASSPDRPYTGELFF. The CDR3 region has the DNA TGCGCCAGCAGCCCGGACAGGCCATACACCGGGGAGCTGTTTTTT.